These 3 T cell receptor beta chains were sequenced from one sample in a study of T cell responses to AZD1222 COVID-19 vaccine. Measured with immunoSEQ multiplex PCR; TCRdb has only the in-frame clones, and not every one. The sample carries about 150,000 clones, about 91% recorded once. The material was peripheral blood, obtained on day 0 of AZD1222 vaccination. The receptors were gathered from an adult in good health.

The gene calls are TRBV5-8 and TRBJ1-4; D is uncertain. The V gene lost 4 bases and the J gene lost 4 bases, with 17 bases spanning the gap. Germline V gene sequence: CDR1 SGHTS, CDR2 YDEGEE. The CDR3 is made up of 16 amino acids. In DNA, the CDR3 is TGTGCCAGCAGCATGGGTCGATGGAGGGATAATGAAAAACTGTTTTTT. It yields the protein CASSMGRWRDNEKLFF.

This chain uses TRBV19 with TRBJ1-1, with 9 bases that match TRBD1. Per the germline V gene, CDR1 is LNHDA and CDR2 is SQIVND (reference sequence). V dropped 6 bases and J dropped 5; count of bases not matched to a gene: 4. The CDR3 loop spans 13 amino acids. The CDR3 bases are TGTGCCAGTAGCAGGACAGGGGTTACTGAAGCTTTCTTT. Translating gives CASSRTGVTEAFF.

V is TRBV9 and J is TRBJ2-5; TRBD2 matches 7 bases. This CDR3 spans 13 amino acids. Germline CDR1 reads SGDLS; CDR2 reads YYNGEE. V lost 3 bases and J lost 2; bases outside the gene matches: 1. CDR3 sequence reads: CASSASGQETQYF. For the CDR3, the DNA is TGTGCCAGCAGCGCTAGCGGACAAGAGACCCAGTACTTC.